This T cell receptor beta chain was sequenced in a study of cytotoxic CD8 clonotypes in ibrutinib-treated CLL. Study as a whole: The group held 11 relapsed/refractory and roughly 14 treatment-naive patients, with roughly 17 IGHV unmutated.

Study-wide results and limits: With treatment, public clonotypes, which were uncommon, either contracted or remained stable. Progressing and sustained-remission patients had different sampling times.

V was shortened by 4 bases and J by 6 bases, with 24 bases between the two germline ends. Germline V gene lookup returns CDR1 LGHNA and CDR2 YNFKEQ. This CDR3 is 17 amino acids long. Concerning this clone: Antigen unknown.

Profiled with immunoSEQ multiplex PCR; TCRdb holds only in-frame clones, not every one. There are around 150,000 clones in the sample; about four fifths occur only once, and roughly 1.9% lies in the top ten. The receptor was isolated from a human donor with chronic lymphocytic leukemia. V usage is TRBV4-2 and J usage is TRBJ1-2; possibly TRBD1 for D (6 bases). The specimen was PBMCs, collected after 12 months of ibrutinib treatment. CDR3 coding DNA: TGTGCCAGCAGCCCAGGGTTGGAAGGACAGAGCGCGCATGGCTACACCTTC. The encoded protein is CASSPGLEGQSAHGYTF.